Following are 9 T cell receptor beta chains from one sample sequenced in a study of cytomegalovirus exposure and HLA in healthy donors. The study ran its PCR with 60 Vbeta and 13 Jbeta primers. Libraries were prepared by immunoSEQ multiplex PCR; TCRdb keeps only in-frame clonotypes and omits some of them. The sample holds fewer than 250,000 clones, roughly 80% seen once. Sequenced: PBMCs. Source of these receptors: a woman aged 18-29 years in good health and CMV-seronegative.

V and J are TRBV27 and TRBJ2-5; tentative D call: TRBD2 (5 bases). Germline CDR1 MNHEY, CDR2 SMNVEV (reference sequence). There are 14 residues in the CDR3. Trimming removed 7 bases from V and 4 bases from J, with 16 bases in between. The CDR3, as DNA: TGTGCCAGCACCTCCCGGCTAGCCGGAGAGACCCAGTACTTC. This sequence encodes CASTSRLAGETQYF.

This chain uses TRBV6-1 with TRBJ2-2; D is possibly TRBD1 (5 bases). CDR1 and CDR2 from the germline V gene are MNHNS and SASEGT. V was clipped by 3 bases and J by 6 bases, with 11 bases between them. This CDR3 comprises 14 residues. The CDR3 sequence: CASSDRVGAGELFF. The CDR3 region has the DNA TGTGCCAGCAGTGACAGGGTAGGAGCCGGGGAGCTGTTTTTT.

The V call is TRBV4-3, the J call TRBJ2-3; D is possibly TRBD1 (7 bases). CDR3 length: 18 residues. CDR1 and CDR2 (germline): LGHNA, YSLEER. V lost 1 base and J lost 4, with 21 bases in between. For the CDR3, the DNA is TGCGCCAGCAGCCAAGTACGACAGGGAGGAGGCGTTGCAGATACGCAGTATTTT. Protein sequence: CASSQVRQGGGVADTQYF.

The chain has TRBV7-8 and TRBJ1-5, with 7 positions matching TRBD1. The CDR3 consists of 16 residues. Per the germline V gene, CDR1 is SGHVS and CDR2 is FQNEAQ. V shed 5 bases, J shed 5 bases, and the junction held 12 bases outside the gene matches. CDR3: CASSPDRAGADQPQHF. The CDR3, as DNA: TGTGCCAGCAGCCCAGACAGGGCCGGGGCCGATCAGCCCCAGCATTTT. Filled out from reference TRBV7-8 and TRBJ1-5, the complete variable domain reads GAGVSQSPRYKVAKRGQDVALRCDPISGHVSLFWYQQALGQGPEFLTYFQNEAQLDKSGLPSDRFFAERPEGSVSTLKIQRTQQEDSAVYLCASSPDRAGADQPQHFGDGTRLSIL.

The genes are TRBV11-1 and TRBJ1-1, with D maybe TRBD1 (6 bases). The V end was cut by 6 bases, the J end by 1 base, with 12 bases between. CDR1 is SGHAT, CDR2 FQDESV, per germline (reference sequence). The CDR3 sequence is 14 residues long. CDR3 region: CASRSPTGNTEAFF. As DNA, the CDR3 is TGTGCCAGCAGATCGCCGACAGGGAACACTGAAGCTTTCTTT.

The chain is built from TRBV28 and TRBJ2-7; 10 positions agree with TRBD1. Germline CDR1 is MDHEN and CDR2 is SYDVKM. The CDR3 is 15 residues long. Germline trimming cut 3 bases from V and 9 bases from J; bases unmatched to any gene: 11. The CDR3 region is CASSFSGQGMIVQYF. CDR3 bases: TGTGCCAGCAGTTTTTCGGGACAGGGGATGATTGTGCAGTACTTC.

The rearrangement joins TRBV19 to TRBJ1-6, with 8 nucleotides matching TRBD1. In germline, CDR1 is LNHDA, CDR2 SQIVND (reference sequence). V was clipped by 7 bases and J by 6 bases; unmatched bases: 8. The CDR3 runs 15 residues. This CDR3 reads CASKVSGTGNSPLHF. Here the CDR3 DNA reads TGTGCCAGTAAGGTATCAGGGACAGGTAATTCACCCCTCCACTTT.

The chain links TRBV9 to TRBJ2-5, with a possible D match to TRBD1 (6 bases). The V and J ends lost 3 bases and 7 bases respectively, with 13 bases between them. The germline V gene has CDR1 SGDLS and CDR2 YYNGEE. The CDR3 covers 13 residues. CDR3 in DNA: TGTGCCAGCAGCGCCACCTCAGGGGTGACCCAGTACTTC. It encodes CASSATSGVTQYF.

Here the CDR3 reads CASSRGGGLGQYF. CDR3 nucleotides: TGTGCCAGCAGCCGAGGGGGGGGCTTAGGGCAGTACTTC. The rearrangement links TRBV7-9 to TRBJ2-7; a possible D gene is TRBD2 (7 bases). The CDR3 spans 13 residues. Per germline, CDR1 SEHNR and CDR2 FQNEAQ (reference sequence). V dropped 5 bases and J dropped 9 bases, with 17 bases sitting between them. Full variable domain (remainder filled in from reference TRBV7-9 and TRBJ2-7): DTGVSQNPRHKITKRGQNVTFRCDPISEHNRLYWYRQTLGQGPEFLTYFQNEAQLEKSRLLSDRFSAERPKGSFSTLEIQRTEQGDSAMYLCASSRGGGLGQYFGPGTRLTVT.